The TCR beta chain described here comes from a study of T cells in Graves' hyperthyroidism and ophthalmopathy. Concerning this clonotype itself: The junction differs from germline at one of its ends, possibly a read error.

The TCR beta CDR3 regions underwent amplification using RNA transcripts as the source. An initial round of RT-PCR targeting the TCR CDR3 relied on the HTBI primer set. MiXCR was run by TCRdb on the multiplex PCR reads, yielding one entry per CDR3 protein. The sample consists of roughly 300,000 distinct CDR3 sequences, less than 30% of them appearing once. The length of the CDR3 is 15 residues. Germline V gene sequence: CDR1 MNHNS, CDR2 SASEGT. The study enrolled patients aged 18 to 65 with newly diagnosed hyperthyroidism of under 2 months' duration. This sequence was found in a man aged 35 to 55 with Graves' hyperthyroidism that later progressed to Graves' ophthalmopathy. Material for sequencing was blood. The V call is TRBV6-1, the J call TRBJ2-7; 8 bases are shared with TRBD2. CDR3 DNA: TGTGTCAGCAGTCCCCTTCTTAGCGGGAACGGCGAGCAGTACTTC. Encoded protein: CVSSPLLSGNGEQYF.